This T cell receptor (beta chain) appears in the sequencing data of a study of blood T cell repertoires in COVID-19. Study background: The United States, Italy and Spain supplied acute and convalescent COVID-19 samples.

Study processing details: Reference gene primer amplification yielded estimated nucleated cell counts. Sequencing used immunoSEQ multiplex PCR; TCRdb keeps in-frame clones, though not all of them. The V and J calls and clone size come from that table; D and trimming were worked out from the DNA. Here the sample spans over 350,000 clones, approximately 90% being singletons. The sample was PBMCs or T cells enriched from blood (not recorded which). The TCR comes from a woman in her thirties or forties who had been exposed to COVID-19.

The CDR3 loop is CASSSDRVFYGYTF. The CDR3 coding sequence is TGTGCCAGCTCCTCGGACAGGGTTTTCTATGGCTACACCTTC. This chain links TRBV19 with TRBJ1-2, with 8 bases fitting TRBD1. Germline loops: CDR1 LNHDA, CDR2 SQIVND (reference sequence). The CDR3 length is 14 residues. With V trimmed by 9 bases and J by 4 bases, 10 bases remained unmatched.